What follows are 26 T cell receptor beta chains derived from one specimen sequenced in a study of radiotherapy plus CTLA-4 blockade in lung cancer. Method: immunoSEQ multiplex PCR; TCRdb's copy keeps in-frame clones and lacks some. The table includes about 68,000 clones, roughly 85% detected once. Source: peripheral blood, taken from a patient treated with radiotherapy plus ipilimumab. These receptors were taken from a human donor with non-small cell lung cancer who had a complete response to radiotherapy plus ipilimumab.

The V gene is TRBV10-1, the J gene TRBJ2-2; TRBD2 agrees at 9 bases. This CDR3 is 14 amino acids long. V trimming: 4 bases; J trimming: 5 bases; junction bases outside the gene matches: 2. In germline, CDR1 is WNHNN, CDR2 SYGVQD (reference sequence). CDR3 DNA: TGCGCCAGCAGTGGGACTAGCGAGACCGGGGAGCTGTTTTTT. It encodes CASSGTSETGELFF.

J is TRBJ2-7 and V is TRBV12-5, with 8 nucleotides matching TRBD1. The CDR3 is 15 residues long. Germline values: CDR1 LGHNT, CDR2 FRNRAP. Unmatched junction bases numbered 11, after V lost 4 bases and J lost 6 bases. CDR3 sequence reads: CASGSPTGQASEQYF. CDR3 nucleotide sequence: TGTGCTAGTGGTTCACCGACGGGACAGGCGTCCGAGCAGTACTTC.

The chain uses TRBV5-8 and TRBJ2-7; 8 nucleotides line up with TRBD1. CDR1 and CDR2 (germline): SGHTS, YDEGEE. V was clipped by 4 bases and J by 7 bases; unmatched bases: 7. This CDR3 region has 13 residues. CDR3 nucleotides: TGTGCCAGCAGCATACGGGACAGGCATGAGCAGTACGTC. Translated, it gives CASSIRDRHEQYV.

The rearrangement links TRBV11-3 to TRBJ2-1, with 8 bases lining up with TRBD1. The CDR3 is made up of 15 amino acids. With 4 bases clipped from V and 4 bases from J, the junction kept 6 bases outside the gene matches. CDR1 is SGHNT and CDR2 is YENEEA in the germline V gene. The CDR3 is CASSSGTGDYNEQFF. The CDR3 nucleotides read TGTGCCAGCAGCTCCGGGACAGGCGATTACAATGAGCAGTTCTTC.

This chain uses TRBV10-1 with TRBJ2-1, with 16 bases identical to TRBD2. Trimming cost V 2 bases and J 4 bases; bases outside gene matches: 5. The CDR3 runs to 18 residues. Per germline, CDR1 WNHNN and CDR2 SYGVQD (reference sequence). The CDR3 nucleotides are TGCGCCAGCAGTGAGCTGGGACTAGCGGGAGGGCTATACAATGAGCAGTTCTTC. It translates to CASSELGLAGGLYNEQFF.

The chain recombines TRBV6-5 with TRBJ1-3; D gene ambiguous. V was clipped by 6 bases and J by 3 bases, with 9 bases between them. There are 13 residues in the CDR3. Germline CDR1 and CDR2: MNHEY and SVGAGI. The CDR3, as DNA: TGTGCCAGCAGGAAGGGTGGTGGAAACACCATATATTTT. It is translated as CASRKGGGNTIYF.

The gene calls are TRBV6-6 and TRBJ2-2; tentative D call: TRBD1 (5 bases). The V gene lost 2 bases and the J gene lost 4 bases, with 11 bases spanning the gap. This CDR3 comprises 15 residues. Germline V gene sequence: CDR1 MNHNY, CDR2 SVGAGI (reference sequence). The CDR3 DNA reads TGTGCCAGCAGTTACCTCTTGACAGCCACCGGGGAGCTGTTTTTT. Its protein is CASSYLLTATGELFF.

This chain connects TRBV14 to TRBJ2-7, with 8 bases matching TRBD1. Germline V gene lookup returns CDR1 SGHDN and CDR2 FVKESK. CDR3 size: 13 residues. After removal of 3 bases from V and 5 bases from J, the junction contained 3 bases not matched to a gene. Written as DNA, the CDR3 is TGTGCCAGCAGCCATACAGGGGGACACGAGCAGTACGTC. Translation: CASSHTGGHEQYV.

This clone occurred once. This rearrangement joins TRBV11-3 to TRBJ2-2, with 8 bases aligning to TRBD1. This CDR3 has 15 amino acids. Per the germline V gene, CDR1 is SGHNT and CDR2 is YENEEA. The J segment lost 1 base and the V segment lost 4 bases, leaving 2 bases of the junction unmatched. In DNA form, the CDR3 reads TGTGCCAGCAGCTCGGGACAGGTGAACACCGGGGAGCTGTTTTTT. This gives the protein CASSSGQVNTGELFF.

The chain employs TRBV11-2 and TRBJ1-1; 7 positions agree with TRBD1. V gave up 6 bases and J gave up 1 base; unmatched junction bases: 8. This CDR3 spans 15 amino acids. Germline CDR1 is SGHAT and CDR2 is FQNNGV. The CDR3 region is CASRRPGQQNTEAFF. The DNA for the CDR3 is TGTGCCAGCAGACGGCCGGGACAGCAGAACACTGAAGCTTTCTTT. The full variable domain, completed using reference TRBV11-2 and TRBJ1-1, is EAGVAQSPRYKIIEKRQSVAFWCNPISGHATLYWYQQILGQGPKLLIQFQNNGVVDDSQLPKDRFSAERLKGVDSTLKIQPAKLEDSAVYLCASRRPGQQNTEAFFGQGTRLTVV.

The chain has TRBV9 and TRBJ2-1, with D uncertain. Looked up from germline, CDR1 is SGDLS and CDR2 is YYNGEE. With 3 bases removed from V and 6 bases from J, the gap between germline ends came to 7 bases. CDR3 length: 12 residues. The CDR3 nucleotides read TGTGCCAGCAGCGCAGGAACCAATGAGCAGTTCTTC. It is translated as CASSAGTNEQFF.

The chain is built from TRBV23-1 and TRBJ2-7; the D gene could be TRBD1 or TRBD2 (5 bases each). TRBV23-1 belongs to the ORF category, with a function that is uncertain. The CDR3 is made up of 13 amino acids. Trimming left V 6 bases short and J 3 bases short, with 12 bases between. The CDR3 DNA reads TGCGCCAGCAGCTGGGACGGATACTACGAGCAGTACGTC. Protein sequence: CASSWDGYYEQYV.

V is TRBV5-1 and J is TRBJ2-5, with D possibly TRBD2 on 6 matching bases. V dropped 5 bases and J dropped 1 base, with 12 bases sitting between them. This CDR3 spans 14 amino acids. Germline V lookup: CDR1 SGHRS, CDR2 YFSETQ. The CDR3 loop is CASRDRLVQETQYF. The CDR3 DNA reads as TGCGCCAGCAGAGACCGACTAGTCCAAGAGACCCAGTACTTC.

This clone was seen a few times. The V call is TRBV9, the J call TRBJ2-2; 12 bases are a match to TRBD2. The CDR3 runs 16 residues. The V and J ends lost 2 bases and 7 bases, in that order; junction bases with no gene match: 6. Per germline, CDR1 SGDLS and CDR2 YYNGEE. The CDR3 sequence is CASSVQTSGSIGELFF. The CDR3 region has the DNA TGTGCCAGCAGCGTTCAGACTAGCGGGAGTATCGGGGAGCTGTTTTTT.

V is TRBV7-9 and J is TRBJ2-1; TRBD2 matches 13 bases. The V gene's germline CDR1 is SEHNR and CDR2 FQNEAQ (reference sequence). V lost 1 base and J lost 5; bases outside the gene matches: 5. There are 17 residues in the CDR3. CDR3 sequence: CASSLGTSGRRNNEQFF. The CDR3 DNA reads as TGTGCCAGCAGCTTAGGGACTAGCGGGAGACGGAACAATGAGCAGTTCTTC.

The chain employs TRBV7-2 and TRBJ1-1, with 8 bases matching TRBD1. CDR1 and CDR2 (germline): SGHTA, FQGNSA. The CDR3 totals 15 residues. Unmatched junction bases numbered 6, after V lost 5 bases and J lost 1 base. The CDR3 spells CASSPGDRQNTEAFF. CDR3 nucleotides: TGTGCCAGCAGCCCTGGGGACAGGCAGAACACTGAAGCTTTCTTT.

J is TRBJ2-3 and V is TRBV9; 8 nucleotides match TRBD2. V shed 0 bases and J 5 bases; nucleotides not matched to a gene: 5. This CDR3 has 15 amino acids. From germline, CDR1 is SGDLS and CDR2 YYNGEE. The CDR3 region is CASSVVAGTGDTQYF. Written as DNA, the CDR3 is TGTGCCAGCAGCGTAGTAGCGGGAACCGGAGATACGCAGTATTTT.

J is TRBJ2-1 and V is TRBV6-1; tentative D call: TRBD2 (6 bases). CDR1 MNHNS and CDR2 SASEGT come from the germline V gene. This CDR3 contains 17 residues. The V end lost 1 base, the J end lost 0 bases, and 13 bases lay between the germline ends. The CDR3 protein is CASSEGGVYSSYNEQFF. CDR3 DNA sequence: TGTGCCAGCAGTGAAGGGGGGGTCTACAGCTCCTACAATGAGCAGTTCTTC.

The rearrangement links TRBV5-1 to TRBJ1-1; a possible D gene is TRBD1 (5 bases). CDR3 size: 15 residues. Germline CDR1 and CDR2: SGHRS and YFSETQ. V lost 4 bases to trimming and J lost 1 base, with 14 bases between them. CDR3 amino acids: CASSLTGTSNTEAFF. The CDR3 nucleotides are TGCGCCAGCAGCCTCACCGGGACTTCGAACACTGAAGCTTTCTTT.

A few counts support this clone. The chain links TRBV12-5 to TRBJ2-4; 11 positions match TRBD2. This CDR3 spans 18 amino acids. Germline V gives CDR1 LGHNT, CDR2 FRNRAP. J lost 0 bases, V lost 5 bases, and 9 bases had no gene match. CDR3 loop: CASGPGIAGGLAKNIQYF. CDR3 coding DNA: TGTGCTAGTGGTCCCGGGATAGCGGGAGGGTTAGCCAAAAACATTCAGTACTTC.

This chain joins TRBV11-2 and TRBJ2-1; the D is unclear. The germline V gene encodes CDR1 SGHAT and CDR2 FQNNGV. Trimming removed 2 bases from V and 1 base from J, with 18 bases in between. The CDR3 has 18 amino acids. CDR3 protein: CASSLYRSGERSYNEQFF. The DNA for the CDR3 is TGTGCCAGCAGCTTATATCGTAGTGGTGAGAGGTCCTACAATGAGCAGTTCTTC. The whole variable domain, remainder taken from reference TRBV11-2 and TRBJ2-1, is EAGVAQSPRYKIIEKRQSVAFWCNPISGHATLYWYQQILGQGPKLLIQFQNNGVVDDSQLPKDRFSAERLKGVDSTLKIQPAKLEDSAVYLCASSLYRSGERSYNEQFFGPGTRLTVL.

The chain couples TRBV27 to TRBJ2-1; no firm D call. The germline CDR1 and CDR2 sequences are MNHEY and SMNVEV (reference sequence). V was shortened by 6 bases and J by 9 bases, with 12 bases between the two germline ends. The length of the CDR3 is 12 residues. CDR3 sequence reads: CASSRLRSEQFF. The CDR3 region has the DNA TGTGCCAGCAGCCGTCTCCGGAGTGAGCAGTTCTTC.

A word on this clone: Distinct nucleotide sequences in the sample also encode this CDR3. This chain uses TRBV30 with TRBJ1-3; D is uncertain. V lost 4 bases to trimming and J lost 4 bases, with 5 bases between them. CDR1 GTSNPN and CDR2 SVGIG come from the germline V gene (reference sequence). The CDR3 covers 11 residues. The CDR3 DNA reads TGTGCCTGGACTCCGGGAAACACCATATATTTT. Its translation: CAWTPGNTIYF.

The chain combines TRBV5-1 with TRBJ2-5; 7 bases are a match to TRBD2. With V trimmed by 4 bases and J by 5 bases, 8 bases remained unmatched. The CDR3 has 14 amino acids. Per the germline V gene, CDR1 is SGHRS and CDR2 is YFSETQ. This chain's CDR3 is CASSGGGSGETQYF. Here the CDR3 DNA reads TGCGCCAGCAGCGGCGGGGGATCCGGGGAGACCCAGTACTTC.

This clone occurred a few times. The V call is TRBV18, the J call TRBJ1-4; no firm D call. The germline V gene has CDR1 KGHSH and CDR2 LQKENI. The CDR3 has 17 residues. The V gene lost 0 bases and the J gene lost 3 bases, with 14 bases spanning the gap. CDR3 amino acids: CASSPPAFGVSNEKLFF. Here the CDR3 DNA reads TGTGCCAGCTCACCACCTGCGTTCGGTGTGTCTAATGAAAAACTGTTTTTT.

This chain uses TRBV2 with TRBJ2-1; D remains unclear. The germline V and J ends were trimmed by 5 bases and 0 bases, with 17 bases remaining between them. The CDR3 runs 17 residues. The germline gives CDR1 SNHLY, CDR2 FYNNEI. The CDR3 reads CASSRWSFSFSYNEQFF. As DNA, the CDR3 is TGTGCCAGCAGTCGGTGGTCCTTCTCTTTCTCCTACAATGAGCAGTTCTTC.